This T cell receptor beta chain was documented in a study of CD8+ T cells in alopecia areata. Looking at the study overall: Treatment comprised oral tofacitinib, 5 to 10 mg twice daily, in treated patients. Patients given treatment had severity scored by the percentage of scalp area affected. Overall study results and limits: Mice gave a clearer picture of TCR sharing than patients did, possibly for HLA-related reasons.

Extracted RNA was reverse transcribed, and the resulting cDNA served as sequencing template. Here immunoSEQ multiplex PCR was the method, and the copy in TCRdb shows in-frame clones only, minus some. The sample has roughly 280,000 clones, approximately 60% seen once. The CDR3 is 13 residues long. Trimming left V 3 bases short and J 4 bases short, with 8 bases between. Germline V lookup: CDR1 SGHRS, CDR2 YFSETQ. Treatment in this sample: oral pan-JAK inhibitor, 5-10 mg twice daily. Points on this clone: Its specificity is unknown.

The source is a human donor with alopecia areata. The rearrangement uses TRBV5-1 and TRBJ2-1; a weak D match, TRBD1 (6 bases). The source was CD4+ T cells sorted from blood, collected around week 53, from a patient treated with tofacitinib. DNA for the CDR3: TGCGCCAGCAGCTCCGGACAGTACAATGAGCAGTTCTTC. It is translated as CASSSGQYNEQFF.